A selection of T cell receptor beta chains follows, all from one sample in a study of blood T cell repertoires in COVID-19. Sequencing was performed with immunoSEQ multiplex PCR; in TCRdb, only in-frame clones are kept and a portion is missing. The sample has approximately 26,000 clones, approximately 77% seen once. Specimen: peripheral blood. The receptors here all came from a man at least 80 years old with active or convalescent COVID-19. Each CDR3 is given with its conserved first and last residue. A D gene is named only where the DNA matches it firmly. Part of the rows lack a size; the others show once, few, many or a class for expanded clones.

V gene	clone size	J gene	D gene	CDR3 DNA	CDR3 protein
TRBV5-3	once	TRBJ1-1	-	TGTGCCAGAAGCTTGGGGGCCAGTCTCACTGAAGCTTTCTTT	CARSLGASLTEAFF
TRBV7-9	-	TRBJ1-5	TRBD1	TGTGCCAGCACCTATACGGGACAGGGAAATCAGCCCCAGCATTTT	CASTYTGQGNQPQHF
TRBV19	-	TRBJ2-2	TRBD1	TGTGCCAGTAGTCGGGGACAGGGGAACACCGGGGAGCTGTTTTTT	CASSRGQGNTGELFF
TRBV10-2	few	TRBJ2-1	TRBD2	TGCGCCAGCAGCCCGATAGCGGGGGCCTGGGATGAGCAGTTCTTC	CASSPIAGAWDEQFF
TRBV5-6	-	TRBJ1-3	-	TGTGCCAGCAGCTCTAGGACAGAAAACACCATATATTTT	CASSSRTENTIYF
TRBV18	-	TRBJ2-7	TRBD1	TGTGCCAGCTCACCAGGGACAGGGGTCGAGCAGTACTTC	CASSPGTGVEQYF
TRBV7-9	-	TRBJ1-1	-	TGTGCCAGCAGCTTAGCCTCTTCTGAAGCTTTCTTT	CASSLASSEAFF
TRBV6-5	-	TRBJ1-1	TRBD1	TGTGCCAGCAGAGGGGACAGGGGGGTGGGCACTGAAGCTTTCTTT	CASRGDRGVGTEAFF
TRBV5-1	-	TRBJ1-1	-	TGCGCCAGCACCCCGGTGGAGGGAAGTGAAGCTTTCTTT	CASTPVEGSEAFF
TRBV5-8	-	TRBJ1-2	-	TGTGCCAGCAGCTTCCGCCGGGGGGCGCTTGGTGGCTACACCTTC	CASSFRRGALGGYTF
TRBV2	-	TRBJ1-6	TRBD1	TGTGCCAGCAGCCGGACAGGGATGAATTCACCCCTCCACTTT	CASSRTGMNSPLHF
TRBV5-1	-	TRBJ2-6	TRBD1	TGCGCCAGCAGCTTGCACGGACAGGGGGCGTCTGGGGCCAACGTCCTGACTTTC	CASSLHGQGASGANVLTF
TRBV28	-	TRBJ2-2	TRBD2	TGTGCCAGCAGTTTAGGGCTAGCGGGAGAAAACGGGGAGCTGTTTTTT	CASSLGLAGENGELFF
TRBV14	-	TRBJ1-4	TRBD1	TGTGCCAGCAGCCTCAGGGGGGAAAAACTGTTTTTT	CASSLRGEKLFF
TRBV2	once	TRBJ2-7	-	TGTGCCAGCCGGAGCAGGGCCATTTCGGACGAGCAGTACTTC	CASRSRAISDEQYF
TRBV19	-	TRBJ1-1	-	TGTGCCAGTAGTACCCCCTTGACGGAGAGAGGTTTCTTT	CASSTPLTERGFF
TRBV19	few	TRBJ2-1	TRBD2	TGTGCCAGTAGTATGTCAGCGGGGGGGTACAATGAGCAGTTCTTC	CASSMSAGGYNEQFF
TRBV6-2/TRBV6-3	-	TRBJ2-4	-	TGTGCCAGCAGTTACTCCCGGCAGGGTCGGACGGACAAAAACATTCAGTACTTC	CASSYSRQGRTDKNIQYF
TRBV28	-	TRBJ1-2	-	TGTGCCAGCAGTTTAGCAGGGCCTAACTATGGCTACACCTTC	CASSLAGPNYGYTF
TRBV6-6	-	TRBJ2-1	-	TGTGCCAGCAGAGGACTAGAAGGGGTTAGGGGGAATGAGCAGTTCTTC	CASRGLEGVRGNEQFF
TRBV29-1	-	TRBJ2-5	TRBD2	TGCAGCCAGACTAGCAAAGAGACCCAGTACTTC	CSQTSKETQYF
TRBV4-1	few	TRBJ1-3	TRBD1	TGCGCCAGCAGCCAAGCCGGGGCCCAGGGGGCTGGTAACACCATATATTTT	CASSQAGAQGAGNTIYF
TRBV21-1	-	TRBJ2-2	-	TGTGCCAGCAGCAAAGTATCTTCTGGAGCCGGGGAGCTGTTTTTT	CASSKVSSGAGELFF
TRBV7-6	-	TRBJ2-3	-	TGTGCCAGCAGCTTAGGGACTTCCCCCACAGATACGCAGTATTTT	CASSLGTSPTDTQYF
TRBV27	few	TRBJ2-7	TRBD1	TGTGCCAGCAGCCCCACAGGGGCTGGCGAGCAGTACTTC	CASSPTGAGEQYF
TRBV7-2	-	TRBJ2-1	TRBD1	TGTGCCAGCAGCCTGGGACAGCCAGGCAATGAGCAGTTCTTC	CASSLGQPGNEQFF
TRBV6-5	few	TRBJ2-7	-	TGTGCCAGCAGGACTAGTTCCTACGAGCAGTACTTC	CASRTSSYEQYF
TRBV9	-	TRBJ1-1	TRBD1	TGTGCCAGCAGCGCACTCCCGACAGGGGCAGGACCGAACACTGAAGCTTTCTTT	CASSALPTGAGPNTEAFF
TRBV11-2	-	TRBJ2-1	-	TGTGCCAGCAGCTCGGCAAGCAATGAGCGGCAGTTCTTC	CASSSASNERQFF
TRBV7-2	-	TRBJ2-1	TRBD2	TGTGCCAGCAGCTTTTATGGACTAGACCTTGAGCAGTTCTTC	CASSFYGLDLEQFF
TRBV2	-	TRBJ1-2	-	TGTGCCAGCAGTTTCGGACAGCGAGATGGCTACACCTTC	CASSFGQRDGYTF
TRBV28	few	TRBJ1-2	TRBD1	TGTGCCAGCAGAACATATCGACAGGGGGCGAGGTATGGCTACACCTTC	CASRTYRQGARYGYTF
TRBV19	-	TRBJ2-1	TRBD2	TGTGCCAGTAGTATAGGGGGACTAGGCGCCAATGAGCAGTTCTTC	CASSIGGLGANEQFF
TRBV3-1/TRBV3-2	-	TRBJ2-3	TRBD2	TGTGCCAGCAGCCAAGAACCAGCGGGAGTTCTGGATACGCAGTATTTT	CASSQEPAGVLDTQYF
TRBV18	-	TRBJ2-7	-	TGTGCCAGCTCACTGACTGCGGGTTCCTACGAGCAGTACTTC	CASSLTAGSYEQYF
TRBV5-5	-	TRBJ1-4	TRBD1	TGTGCCAGCAGCCGGGACAGCAGCGAAAAACTGTTTTTT	CASSRDSSEKLFF
TRBV5-1	-	TRBJ2-5	-	TGCGCCAGCAGCACACAGAGTGAGACCCAGTACTTC	CASSTQSETQYF
TRBV5-1	-	TRBJ2-1	TRBD2	TGCGCCAGCAGCTTGGCCCTGGGCGGGAGGGGCGATGAGCAGTTCTTC	CASSLALGGRGDEQFF
TRBV15	-	TRBJ2-7	-	TGTGCCACCAGCAGAGACCGACTAACCACCCGAGCCTACGAGCAGTACTTC	CATSRDRLTTRAYEQYF
TRBV18	few	TRBJ1-3	TRBD1	TGTGCCAGCTCGGCTGGGACAGGACTTAGCTCTGGAAACACCATATATTTT	CASSAGTGLSSGNTIYF